This T cell receptor (beta chain) stems from a study of technical replicates of blood from a few donors (TCRdb year 2017). The library was made by the immunoSEQ multiplex PCR assay. TCRdb obtained this table from immuneACCESS and retained in-frame rearrangements with V and J assigned. These tables miss some clones; where compared with another copy, unresolved V genes account for less than half of the shortfall, and the remainder is unexplained. Present in this sample are roughly 87,000 clones, 90% to 95% of which were seen just once. Around 0.22% of the sample belongs to the ten largest clones. On this clone: There is no known antigen for this receptor. Per-base qualities were not stored, and no clone one base away is much larger.

V lost 0 bases and J lost 6 bases, and the count of bases not matched to a germline gene is 12. Sequences SGDLS (CDR1) and YYNGEE (CDR2) are obtained from the germline V gene. From its cysteine to its phenylalanine, the CDR3 spans 17 amino acids. Only the CDR3 region is kept as DNA, spanning 51 bases read in frame from base 1. The sequence came from a human donor in good health. Sequenced input: T cells isolated from PBMCs. The V and J segments used are TRBV9 and TRBJ2-3; 8 middle bases align to TRBD2. The sequenced DNA is TGTGCCAGCAGCGTAGATTCGAATGGGCTAGCGGGCGATACGCAGTATTTT. This gives the protein CASSVDSNGLAGDTQYF.